This passage covers 21 T cell receptor beta chains from one sample sequenced in a study of blood T cells in healthy people across ages. It was with a sample-barcoded 5' primer and a J-beta primer mix that a second PCR of roughly 7 to 12 cycles was run. TCRdb reprocessed the 5' RACE reads with MiXCR, giving one entry per CDR3 protein. The sample carries approximately 490,000 distinct CDR3 sequences, around 24% recorded once. These same records also appear under a second study, on T cells of mothers and their children.

Specimen: blood. Receptors originate from a boy between 5 and 17 years old in good health.

This clonotype occurred a few times. The J gene is TRBJ2-1, the V gene TRBV4-3, with TRBD2 as a possible D gene (6 bases). CDR3 length equals 13 residues. Germline CDR1 reads LGHNA; CDR2 reads YSLEER. Trimming took 3 bases from V and 9 from J, leaving 12 bases between them. CDR3 loop: CASSHSRDFEQFF. CDR3 nucleotides: TGCGCCAGCAGCCACAGCCGGGACTTTGAGCAGTTCTTC.

This clonotype has only a few counts. This chain connects TRBV5-1 to TRBJ2-5; D remains unclear. The DNA end lines up better with TRBJ2-7; the J call may be wrong. The germline V gene encodes CDR1 SGHRS and CDR2 YFSETQ. The CDR3 extends over 14 amino acids. The chain's CDR3 is CASSQPGSDYEQYF. CDR3 bases: TGCGCCAGCAGCCAACCTGGGTCGGACTACGAGCAGTACTTC.

The sample holds a few counts of this clonotype. The genes are TRBV28 and TRBJ2-5, with 11 bases that match TRBD1. The J segment lost 4 bases and the V segment lost 6 bases, leaving 4 bases of the junction unmatched. Per germline, CDR1 MDHEN and CDR2 SYDVKM. The CDR3 sequence is 14 residues long. Written as DNA, the CDR3 is TGTGCCAGCAGAGGGGACAGGGGGTCAGAGACCCAGTACTTC. This sequence encodes CASRGDRGSETQYF.

This chain connects TRBV29-1 to TRBJ1-1, with 7 positions matching TRBD1. The CDR3 runs to 14 residues. Germline CDR1 SQVTM, CDR2 ANQGSEA. The junction had 9 bases not matched to a gene; V was cut back by 3 bases and J by 5 bases. The CDR3 sequence: CSVEVRGRQTEAFF. Here the CDR3 DNA reads TGCAGCGTTGAGGTAAGGGGGCGTCAGACTGAAGCTTTCTTT.

The chain employs TRBV4-3 and TRBJ2-2, with D hard to call. CDR1 is LGHNA, CDR2 YSLEER, per germline. CDR3 length: 14 residues. With 0 bases removed from V and 5 bases from J, the gap between germline ends came to 7 bases. The CDR3 DNA reads TGCGCCAGCAGCCAAGAGACCCCTACCGGGGAGCTGTTTTTT. It yields the protein CASSQETPTGELFF.

The chain combines TRBV4-1 with TRBJ2-5, with D unresolved. Germline V CDR1 and CDR2: MGHRA, YSYEKL. Trimming shortened V by 1 base and J by 1 base, and 7 bases separated the two germline ends. This CDR3 has 14 residues. CDR3 loop: CASSQGSFQETQYF. CDR3 nucleotide sequence: TGCGCCAGCAGCCAAGGGTCCTTCCAAGAGACCCAGTACTTC.

This clonotype was seen at least ten times. V usage is TRBV5-1 and J usage is TRBJ1-2, with D unresolved. Per germline, CDR1 SGHRS and CDR2 YFSETQ. The CDR3 runs 13 residues. V dropped 2 bases and J dropped 4 bases, with 9 bases sitting between them. CDR3 bases: TGCGCCAGCAGCTTATCCGGCACCTATGGCTACACCTTC. It codes for CASSLSGTYGYTF. Full variable domain (outside the CDR3, taken from reference TRBV5-1 and TRBJ1-2): KAGVTQTPRYLIKTRGQQVTLSCSPISGHRSVSWYQQTPGQGLQFLFEYFSETQRNKGNFPGRFSGRQFSNSRSEMNVSTLELGDSALYLCASSLSGTYGYTFGSGTRLTVV.

This clonotype was found many times. Written as DNA, the CDR3 is TGTGCCAGCAGGGGGACAGGGGCCGAAAATCAGCCCCAGCATTTT. This sequence encodes CASRGTGAENQPQHF. V gene TRBV28 combines with J gene TRBJ1-5; 10 positions agree with TRBD1. The CDR3 spans 15 residues. Trimming cost V 6 bases and J 4 bases; bases outside gene matches: 6. CDR1 is MDHEN and CDR2 is SYDVKM in the germline V gene.

V usage is TRBV6-5 and J usage is TRBJ1-1, with a possible D match to TRBD1 (6 bases). The CDR3 runs 13 residues. Trimming took 7 bases from V and 3 from J, leaving 12 bases between them. Germline V gene data show CDR1 as MNHEY and CDR2 as SVGAGI. DNA for the CDR3: TGTGCCAGCAAGATACAGGGATACACTGAAGCTTTCTTT. It translates to CASKIQGYTEAFF.

The chain links TRBV7-2 to TRBJ1-1; D possibly corresponds to TRBD1 (5 bases). CDR3 length: 16 residues. Germline CDR1 is SGHTA and CDR2 is FQGNSA. V lost 2 bases to trimming and J lost 2 bases, with 15 bases between them. As DNA, the CDR3 is TGTGCCAGCAGCTTAATCGCTACGGGACGAAACACTGAAGCTTTCTTT. Translated, it gives CASSLIATGRNTEAFF.

V is TRBV7-3 and J is TRBJ1-6; no firm D call. CDR3 length: 15 residues. Trimming took 5 bases from V and 4 from J, leaving 12 bases between them. The germline V gene has CDR1 SGHTA and CDR2 FQGTGA. The CDR3 DNA follows: TGTGCCAGCAGCATCGGAACCTCATATAATTCACCCCTCCACTTT. As protein: CASSIGTSYNSPLHF. The full variable domain, rest sourced from reference TRBV7-3 and TRBJ1-6, is GAGVSQTPSNKVTEKGKYVELRCDPISGHTALYWYRQSLGQGPEFLIYFQGTGAADDSGLPNDRFFAVRPEGSVSTLKIQRTERGDSAVYLCASSIGTSYNSPLHFGNGTRLTVT.

This clonotype showed up just a few times. This chain links TRBV11-1 with TRBJ2-6; the match to TRBD2 covers 8 bases. The V gene's germline CDR1 is SGHAT and CDR2 FQDESV (reference sequence). V lost 6 bases and J lost 0; bases outside the gene matches: 19. There are 21 residues in the CDR3. CDR3 coding DNA: TGTGCCAGCAGATACAAAATAGCGGGGACATCCTCAACCTCTGGGGCCAACGTCCTGACTTTC. Amino acids: CASRYKIAGTSSTSGANVLTF.

This clonotype turned up a few times. The V gene is TRBV6-2 or TRBV6-3, the J gene TRBJ2-1; D might be TRBD1 (6 bases). This CDR3 is 14 amino acids long. Looked up from germline, CDR1 is MNHEY and CDR2 is SVGEGT. The V end was cut by 5 bases, the J end by 4 bases, with 12 bases between. The CDR3 region has the DNA TGTGCCAGCAGTGTCATGCAGGGGTACAATGAGCAGTTCTTC. It specifies CASSVMQGYNEQFF.

The genes are TRBV29-1 and TRBJ2-5, with D unclear. CDR3 length: 14 residues. The V gene's germline CDR1 is SQVTM and CDR2 ANQGSEA. Trimming removed 3 bases at V and 0 bases at J, with 11 bases between. CDR3 nucleotides: TGCAGCGTTGAGCTTCAAAAGTACCAAGAGACCCAGTACTTC. Translated, it gives CSVELQKYQETQYF.

The chain has TRBV12-3 or TRBV12-4 and TRBJ1-6; 11 nucleotides align to TRBD1. This CDR3 is built from 16 residues. V was clipped by 5 bases and J by 14 bases; unmatched bases: 14. The CDR3: CASSVDRDRGGRSLHF. The CDR3 bases are TGTGCCAGCAGTGTTGACCGGGACAGGGGGGGAAGGTCCCTCCACTTT.

This sequence joins TRBV20-1 and TRBJ1-1; TRBD1 is a possible D gene (5 bases). The V gene lost 4 bases and the J gene lost 4 bases, with 13 bases spanning the gap. Germline CDR1 reads DFQATT; CDR2 reads SNEGSKA (reference sequence). This CDR3 has 13 amino acids. The CDR3 nucleotides are TGCAGTGCTACGCTTCAGGGCGGCACTGAAGCTTTCTTT. Translated: CSATLQGGTEAFF.

The rearrangement uses TRBV4-3 and TRBJ2-5, with 12 bases that match TRBD1. Germline assignment: CDR1 LGHNA and CDR2 YSLEER. This CDR3 region has 16 residues. V lost 1 base to trimming and J lost 3 bases; unmatched junction nucleotides: 3. The CDR3 sequence is CASSQGDRGLEETQYF. Here the CDR3 DNA reads TGCGCCAGCAGCCAAGGGGACAGGGGGCTAGAAGAGACCCAGTACTTC.

In this sample, this clonotype turned up a few times. The V and J genes are TRBV9 and TRBJ2-1; D may match TRBD1 or TRBD2 (6 bases each). The CDR3 contains 15 residues. The germline V and J ends were trimmed by 0 bases and 4 bases, with 11 bases remaining between them. CDR1 and CDR2 (germline): SGDLS, YYNGEE. The CDR3 is CASSVGGAGYNEQFF. CDR3 coding DNA: TGTGCCAGCAGCGTAGGGGGGGCGGGGTACAATGAGCAGTTCTTC.

This clonotype appeared a single time. The V gene is TRBV6-5, the J gene TRBJ2-5; 9 nucleotides align to TRBD1. J lost 12 bases, V lost 4 bases, and 12 bases had no gene match. CDR1 is MNHEY and CDR2 is SVGAGI in the germline V gene. This CDR3 contains 14 residues. CDR3 region: CASSSGTGTWLEYF. The CDR3 DNA follows: TGTGCCAGCAGTTCTGGGACAGGGACTTGGTTAGAGTACTTC.

This clonotype was observed a few times. A read error is possible here, since a much larger clone lies one base away. J is TRBJ1-1 and V is TRBV12-3 or TRBV12-4; possible D gene TRBD1, 5 bases. Trimming shortened V by 3 bases and J by 4 bases, and 12 bases separated the two germline ends. CDR3 length: 14 residues. DNA for the CDR3: TGTGCCAGCAGTTTTTCGGGGGGGGGCACTGAAGCTTTCTTT. This sequence encodes CASSFSGGGTEAFF.

The sample holds a few counts of this clonotype. The V call is TRBV7-2, the J call TRBJ2-7; 8 positions match TRBD2. CDR1 is SGHTA, CDR2 FQGNSA, per germline. Unmatched junction bases numbered 20, after V lost 7 bases and J lost 6 bases. The CDR3 totals 17 residues. The DNA for the CDR3 is TGTGCCAGCATCGAAAGGATCGGGGGACTAGGAAGGGGCGAGCAGTACTTC. Protein product: CASIERIGGLGRGEQYF.